The clone carrying this TCR beta chain came up once. No antigen is known for it. Germline V gives CDR1 SGHDN, CDR2 FVKESK. Trimming pared 1 base from V and 7 bases from J, leaving 8 bases between. This CDR3 has 13 amino acids. The sample originates from a study of T cells and Merkel cell carcinoma outcomes. General study findings and limits: In Merkel cell carcinoma, repertoire and T-cell density reportedly predicted outcomes.

Method: immunoSEQ multiplex PCR; TCRdb's copy keeps in-frame clones and lacks some. This sample yields about 1,900 clones, of which 93% are seen a single time; 1.1% to 1.5% belongs to the top ten. The receptor was derived from a human donor with Merkel cell carcinoma. The chain uses TRBV14 and TRBJ2-4; D is unclear. Material for sequencing was tumor tissue from Merkel cell carcinoma. The CDR3, as DNA: TGTGCCAGCAGCCAAGCACCCCCCAACATTCAGTACTTC. Its protein is CASSQAPPNIQYF.